These 4 T cell receptor beta chains originate from one sample sequenced in a study of cytomegalovirus exposure and HLA in healthy donors. The PCR had 60 Vbeta and 13 Jbeta primers. Using immunoSEQ multiplex PCR, the repertoire was profiled, and TCRdb retains in-frame clones only, with some absent. Recorded here are about 150,000 clones; the top ten clones represent 2.1%. Sequencing was carried out using PBMCs. Source of these receptors: a man aged 25-45 years in good health and CMV-seronegative.

V usage is TRBV28 and J usage is TRBJ1-3, with TRBD1 matching 10 bases. This CDR3 has 18 amino acids. The J segment lost 3 bases and the V segment lost 6 bases, leaving 14 bases of the junction unmatched. Germline V CDR1 and CDR2: MDHEN, SYDVKM. The CDR3 nucleotides read TGTGCCAGCAGCCCCGGGACAGGGGCAGGAAGTTTTGGAAACACCATATATTTT. As protein: CASSPGTGAGSFGNTIYF.

The V call is TRBV4-3, the J call TRBJ2-1, with 8 bases identical to TRBD1. Trimming took 0 bases from V and 15 from J; bases not matched to a gene: 10. The CDR3 totals 14 residues. Germline assignment: CDR1 LGHNA and CDR2 YSLEER. The CDR3 DNA is TGCGCCAGCAGCCAAGACCGGGACAGGTGGTTTGGGTTCTTC. Translating gives CASSQDRDRWFGFF.

The J gene is TRBJ2-2, the V gene TRBV7-2; 13 bases map to TRBD2. The CDR3 loop spans 19 amino acids. Trimming removed 1 base from V and 6 bases from J; junction bases left unmatched: 11. The V gene's germline CDR1 is SGHTA and CDR2 FQGNSA. The CDR3 protein is CASSLDRTSGRVWAGELFF. The DNA of the CDR3 is TGTGCCAGCAGCTTAGATCGAACTAGCGGGAGGGTCTGGGCCGGGGAGCTGTTTTTT.

V and J are TRBV20-1 and TRBJ2-1; D not certain. V lost 4 bases to trimming and J lost 9 bases, with 7 bases between them. Germline V gives CDR1 DFQATT, CDR2 SNEGSKA (reference sequence). CDR3 size: 10 residues. The CDR3 loop reads CSAMFGEQFF. The CDR3 DNA sequence: TGCAGTGCTATGTTCGGTGAGCAGTTCTTC.